This TCR beta chain was sequenced during a study of blood T cell repertoires in COVID-19. V shed 1 base and J 10 bases; nucleotides not matched to a gene: 3. The CDR3 sequence is 12 residues long. Germline loops: CDR1 LNHDA, CDR2 SQIVND (reference sequence). Sequencing used immunoSEQ multiplex PCR; TCRdb keeps in-frame clones, though not all of them. Of some 180,000 clones detected, 88% appear once; the ten largest clones hold approximately 6%. The source is a man aged 40-49 years with active or convalescent COVID-19. Sequenced material: peripheral blood. The chain employs TRBV19 and TRBJ1-1, with TRBD1 matching 7 bases. The CDR3 DNA reads TGTGCCAGTAGTATAGGGGCAGGGGGAGCTTTCTTT. Residues: CASSIGAGGAFF.